A single sample gave rise to the 25 T cell receptor beta chains below, sequenced in a study of CD8+CD57+ T cells in acquired aplastic anemia (dated by TCRdb to the late 2010s). These reads were obtained on an Illumina HiSeq 2000. Genomic DNA served as template for TCR beta VDJ combination and CDR3 sequence profiling. Clones were called with MiXCR by TCRdb after fastp trimmed the public reads at Q25, and only in-frame beta chains were retained. One record per CDR3 amino acid sequence lists the most common genes and DNA. The sample table records roughly 150,000 distinct CDR3 sequences; around 40% of these occur just once. 1.1% of the sample is held by the ten biggest clonotypes. Material for sequencing was sorted CD4+, CD8+, or CD8+CD57+ T cells (not recorded which) from PBMCs. These receptors were taken from a human donor in good health.

The chain employs TRBV2 and TRBJ1-1; D not certain. Per germline, CDR1 SNHLY and CDR2 FYNNEI. V lost 6 bases and J 1 base, leaving 12 bases between the germline ends. This CDR3 is built from 14 residues. The CDR3 nucleotides are TGTGCCAGCAGCCTAAGGGCGCGGAACACTGAAGCTTTCTTT. Amino acids: CASSLRARNTEAFF.

V and J are TRBV2 and TRBJ1-3; the match to TRBD1 covers 7 bases. This CDR3 contains 14 residues. The V gene end was trimmed by 8 bases and the J gene end by 3 bases; junction bases not matched to a gene: 7. Per the germline V gene, CDR1 is SNHLY and CDR2 is FYNNEI. Written as DNA, the CDR3 is TGTGCCAGCGGACCCGGGACAGTTGGAAACACCATATATTTT. Its protein is CASGPGTVGNTIYF.

There are many counts of this clonotype. The CDR3: CATSATADSYEQYF. DNA of the CDR3: TGTGCCACCAGCGCGACAGCCGACTCCTACGAGCAGTACTTC. The rearrangement links TRBV24-1 to TRBJ2-7, with a possible D match to TRBD1 (5 bases). There are 14 residues in the CDR3. Trimming removed 7 bases from V and 0 bases from J, with 12 bases in between. Germline values: CDR1 KGHDR, CDR2 SFDVKD.

About this clonotype itself: The CDR3 end shows no conserved phenylalanine or tryptophan, and so a read error is likely. The chain recombines TRBV4-2 with TRBJ2-1; possibly TRBD2 for D (6 bases). V shed 3 bases and J shed 5 bases, with 14 bases lying between them. CDR1 is LGHNA and CDR2 is YNFKEQ in the germline V gene. There are 15 residues in the CDR3. The DNA of the CDR3 is TGTGCCAGCAGCCAGGAGAGGGACTTCAACAATGAGCAGTTCTCC. It translates to CASSQERDFNNEQFS.

This clonotype was counted between two and nine times. The chain combines TRBV30 with TRBJ1-2; perhaps TRBD1 as D (6 bases). The V gene's germline CDR1 is GTSNPN and CDR2 SVGIG (reference sequence). The CDR3 runs to 14 residues. Trimming removed 2 bases at V and 2 bases at J, with 12 bases between. CDR3 nucleotides: TGTGCCTGGAGTCCTCCCGACAGGAACTATGGCTACACCTTC. It translates to CAWSPPDRNYGYTF.

This clonotype was observed once. The chain carries TRBV7-2 and TRBJ2-7; D may be TRBD2 (6 bases). The length of the CDR3 is 11 residues. V was clipped by 5 bases and J by 6 bases, with 8 bases between them. Germline V gene lookup returns CDR1 SGHTA and CDR2 FQGNSA. The CDR3 here is CASSTTSEQYF. CDR3 DNA: TGTGCCAGCAGCACGACTAGCGAGCAGTACTTC.

This clonotype was observed a few times. The chain uses TRBV6-1 and TRBJ2-1; 10 bases align to TRBD1. Trimming removed 6 bases from V and 9 bases from J; junction bases left unmatched: 11. Germline CDR1 is MNHNS and CDR2 is SASEGT. The CDR3 consists of 15 residues. CDR3 amino acids: CASSLGQGPIAEQFF. CDR3 in DNA: TGTGCCAGCAGCCTGGGACAGGGGCCCATTGCTGAGCAGTTCTTC.

The gene calls are TRBV12-3 or TRBV12-4 and TRBJ1-2; maybe TRBD1 (6 bases). V gave up 6 bases and J gave up 4 bases, with 12 bases separating them. The CDR3 is made up of 13 amino acids. The CDR3 DNA follows: TGTGCCAGCAGCTTAAAGGGGGGCTATGGCTACACCTTC. It specifies CASSLKGGYGYTF.

This clonotype was observed at least ten times. The chain uses TRBV5-1 and TRBJ2-7, with 11 bases identical to TRBD1. V shed 4 bases and J 3 bases; nucleotides not matched to a gene: 6. CDR1 is SGHRS, CDR2 YFSETQ, per germline. The CDR3 is 15 amino acids. The CDR3 spells CASSPGTGGIYEQYF. The CDR3 DNA reads as TGCGCCAGCAGCCCAGGGACAGGGGGTATCTACGAGCAGTACTTC.

For the CDR3, the DNA is TGTGCCAGCAGTGGGACAGGGGGAGGCTACGAGCAGTACTTC. Protein: CASSGTGGGYEQYF. The chain employs TRBV12-3 or TRBV12-4 and TRBJ2-7, with 11 bases that match TRBD1. The CDR3 contains 14 residues. J lost 3 bases, V lost 5 bases, and 3 bases had no gene match.

The genes are TRBV4-2 and TRBJ2-5; 10 positions match TRBD2. Trimming removed 0 bases from V and 4 bases from J; junction bases left unmatched: 11. Germline CDR1 is LGHNA and CDR2 is YNFKEQ. This CDR3 spans 18 amino acids. The DNA of the CDR3 is TGTGCCAGCAGCCAAGAAGGGAGCGGGGGGGCCCGAGGAGAGACCCAGTACTTC. Translation: CASSQEGSGGARGETQYF.

The chain is built from TRBV19 and TRBJ1-1; TRBD1 is a possible D gene (6 bases). The CDR3 covers 13 residues. The ends were cut back, 3 bases at V and 3 bases at J, with 8 bases in the middle. CDR1 is LNHDA and CDR2 is SQIVND in the germline V gene (reference sequence). DNA for the CDR3: TGTGCCAGTAGTATCTCAGGGGACACTGAAGCTTTCTTT. Protein: CASSISGDTEAFF. The variable domain in full, with the rest retrieved from reference TRBV19 and TRBJ1-1, is DGGITQSPKYLFRKEGQNVTLSCEQNLNHDAMYWYRQDPGQGLRLIYYSQIVNDFQKGDIAEGYSVSREKKESFPLTVTSAQKNPTAFYLCASSISGDTEAFFGQGTRLTVV.

The V gene is TRBV13, the J gene TRBJ2-7; 14 bases match TRBD2. CDR1 is PRHDT, CDR2 FYEKMQ, per germline (reference sequence). There are 17 residues in the CDR3. V lost 5 bases to trimming and J lost 0 bases; unmatched junction nucleotides: 6. CDR3 nucleotide sequence: TGTGCCAGCAGCGTGGGACTAGCGGGGGTCCGCTCCTACGAGCAGTACTTC. Its translation is CASSVGLAGVRSYEQYF.

This chain connects TRBV25-1 to TRBJ2-2, with 12 bases matching TRBD1. Trimming removed 4 bases from V and 7 bases from J; junction bases left unmatched: 7. Germline loops: CDR1 MGHDK, CDR2 SYGVNS. The CDR3 runs to 16 residues. Here the CDR3 DNA reads TGTGCCAGCAGTGGACCGGGACAGGGGGCCTTCGGGGAGCTGTTTTTT. Protein: CASSGPGQGAFGELFF.

As for this clonotype: One junction end does not reproduce the germline sequence, and a read error may be involved. The V and J genes are TRBV10-1 and TRBJ2-3; 12 nucleotides agree with TRBD2. Germline-derived CDR1 and CDR2 are WNHNN and SYGVQD (reference sequence). This CDR3 region has 15 residues. The CDR3 region has the DNA TGCTCCAGCAGCCCCGGACTAGCGGGGACAGATACGCAGTATTTT. Protein product: CSSSPGLAGTDTQYF.

The table lists this clonotype with a few counts. The chain recombines TRBV5-4 with TRBJ2-7, with TRBD2 matching over 11 bases. The CDR3 is made up of 14 amino acids. Losses at the gene ends were 3 bases for V and 7 bases for J; bases not matched to a gene: 6. Germline V gene lookup returns CDR1 SGHNT and CDR2 YYREEE (reference sequence). This chain's CDR3 is CASSSRTSGSEQYF. CDR3 in DNA: TGTGCCAGCAGCTCCCGGACTAGCGGGTCTGAGCAGTACTTC.

A word on this clonotype: The conserved phenylalanine or tryptophan is not found at the CDR3 terminus, so this likely reflects a read error. J is TRBJ2-2 and V is TRBV27; D gene unclear. Germline V gene lookup returns CDR1 MNHEY and CDR2 SMNVEV (reference sequence). Trimming left V 0 bases short and J 3 bases short, with 2 bases between. The CDR3 runs to 13 residues. The CDR3, as DNA: TGTGCCAGCAGTTTATCGGACACCGGGGAGCTGTTTTCT. As protein: CASSLSDTGELFS.

In this sample, this clonotype turned up a few times. The chain uses TRBV10-3 and TRBJ2-1; 9 bases align to TRBD1. Germline lookup yields CDR1 ENHRY and CDR2 SYGVKD. This CDR3 is built from 15 residues. J gave up 5 bases and V 6 bases, and 8 bases lay outside the gene matches. CDR3 DNA sequence: TGTGCCATCAGGGCCGACAGGGGGGTTGACAATGAGCAGTTCTTC. Translated, it gives CAIRADRGVDNEQFF.

This clonotype has ten or more counts. V usage is TRBV12-3 or TRBV12-4 and J usage is TRBJ1-6, with 9 bases matching TRBD1. The CDR3 contains 18 residues. The ends lost 2 bases at V and 6 bases at J; junction bases unmatched: 11. This CDR3 reads CASSLRGTGLFPNSPLHF. CDR3 nucleotide sequence: TGTGCCAGCAGTTTACGCGGGACAGGGTTATTCCCTAATTCACCCCTCCACTTT.

In the case of this clonotype: This may arise from a read error, as a much more abundant clone is one base away. The chain links TRBV12-3 or TRBV12-4 to TRBJ1-2; D is unclear. V was pared by 8 bases and J by 6 bases, with 16 bases between. The CDR3 is made up of 13 amino acids. CDR3 coding DNA: TGTGCCAGCCGATCGCAAGGGAACCATGGCTACACCTTC. Its translation: CASRSQGNHGYTF.

The sample holds many counts of this clonotype. The gene calls are TRBV11-2 and TRBJ1-1, with no clear D. The germline V and J ends were trimmed by 0 bases and 8 bases, with 7 bases remaining between them. Looked up from germline, CDR1 is SGHAT and CDR2 is FQNNGV. The CDR3 runs to 12 residues. Written as DNA, the CDR3 is TGTGCCAGCAGCTTAGATCGGGTCGAAGCTTTCTTT. As protein: CASSLDRVEAFF.

V gene TRBV24-1 combines with J gene TRBJ2-3; D is undetermined. This CDR3 contains 13 residues. Germline-derived CDR1 and CDR2 are KGHDR and SFDVKD. Trimming shortened V by 0 bases and J by 6 bases, and 6 bases separated the two germline ends. This CDR3 reads CATSDLLPDTQYF. The CDR3 bases are TGTGCCACCAGTGATTTGCTACCGGATACGCAGTATTTT.

For this clonotype: Since a much larger clone is just one base distant, this may be a read error. The rearrangement links TRBV19 to TRBJ2-2, with D perhaps given as TRBD1 or TRBD2 (7 bases each). This CDR3 spans 15 amino acids. Germline CDR1 is LNHDA and CDR2 is SQIVND (reference sequence). The CDR3 sequence is CASRGGGGGPGELLF. In DNA, the CDR3 is TGTGCCAGTAGAGGGGGAGGGGGCGGTCCCGGGGAGCTGCTTTTT.

The V call is TRBV27, the J call TRBJ2-3; D unresolved. The germline gives CDR1 MNHEY, CDR2 SMNVEV (reference sequence). Trimming removed 4 bases at V and 2 bases at J, with 4 bases between. The length of the CDR3 is 12 residues. CDR3 bases: TGTGCCAGCAGTTCCTACACAGATACGCAGTATTTT. Protein sequence: CASSSYTDTQYF.

This clonotype was seen just once. The chain joins TRBV7-9 to TRBJ2-7; D gene unclear. This CDR3 has 12 residues. Germline V CDR1 and CDR2: SEHNR, FQNEAQ (reference sequence). V gave up 11 bases and J gave up 4 bases, with 15 bases separating them. CDR3 sequence (DNA): TGTGCCGCGGCAACATACAGTTACGAGCAGTACTTC. Its translation is CAAATYSYEQYF.